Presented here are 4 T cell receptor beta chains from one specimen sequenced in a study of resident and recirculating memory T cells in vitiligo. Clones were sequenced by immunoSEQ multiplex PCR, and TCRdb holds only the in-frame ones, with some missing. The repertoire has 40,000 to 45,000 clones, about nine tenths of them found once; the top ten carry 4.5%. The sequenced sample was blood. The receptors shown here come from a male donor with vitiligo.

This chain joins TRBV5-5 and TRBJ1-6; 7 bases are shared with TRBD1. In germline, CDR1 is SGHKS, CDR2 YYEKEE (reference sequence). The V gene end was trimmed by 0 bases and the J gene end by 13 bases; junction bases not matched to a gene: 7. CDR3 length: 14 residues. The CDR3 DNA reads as TGTGCCAGCAGCTTGGGGCAGGGGGACCGTCCCCTCCACTTT. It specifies CASSLGQGDRPLHF. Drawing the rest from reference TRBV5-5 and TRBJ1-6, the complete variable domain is DAGVTQSPTHLIKTRGQQVTLRCSPISGHKSVSWYQQVLGQGPQFIFQYYEKEERGRGNFPDRFSARQFPNYSSELNVNALLLGDSALYLCASSLGQGDRPLHFGNGTRLTVT.

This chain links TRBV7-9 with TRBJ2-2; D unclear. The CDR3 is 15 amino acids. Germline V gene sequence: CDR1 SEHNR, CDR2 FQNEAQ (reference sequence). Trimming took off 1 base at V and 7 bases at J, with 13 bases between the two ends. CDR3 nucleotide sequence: TGTGCCAGCAGCTTAGTTCTAGGTCGGCACGGGGAGCTGTTTTTT. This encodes CASSLVLGRHGELFF.

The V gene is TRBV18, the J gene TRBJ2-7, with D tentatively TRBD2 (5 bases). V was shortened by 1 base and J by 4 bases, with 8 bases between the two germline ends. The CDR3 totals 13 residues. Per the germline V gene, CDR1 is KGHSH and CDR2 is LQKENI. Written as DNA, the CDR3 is TGTGCCAGCTCACCACGGCGCGGGTACGAGCAGTACTTC. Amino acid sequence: CASSPRRGYEQYF. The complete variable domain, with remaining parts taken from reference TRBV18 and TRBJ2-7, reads NAGVMQNPRHLVRRRGQEARLRCSPMKGHSHVYWYRQLPEEGLKFMVYLQKENIIDESGMPKERFSAEFPKEGPSILRIQQVVRGDSAAYFCASSPRRGYEQYFGPGTRLTVT.

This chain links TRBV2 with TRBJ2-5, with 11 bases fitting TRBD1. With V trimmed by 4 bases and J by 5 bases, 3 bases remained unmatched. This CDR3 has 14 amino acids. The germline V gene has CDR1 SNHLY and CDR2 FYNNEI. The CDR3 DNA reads TGTGCCAGCAGTGTGGACAGGGGGCGGGAGACCCAGTACTTC. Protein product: CASSVDRGRETQYF.